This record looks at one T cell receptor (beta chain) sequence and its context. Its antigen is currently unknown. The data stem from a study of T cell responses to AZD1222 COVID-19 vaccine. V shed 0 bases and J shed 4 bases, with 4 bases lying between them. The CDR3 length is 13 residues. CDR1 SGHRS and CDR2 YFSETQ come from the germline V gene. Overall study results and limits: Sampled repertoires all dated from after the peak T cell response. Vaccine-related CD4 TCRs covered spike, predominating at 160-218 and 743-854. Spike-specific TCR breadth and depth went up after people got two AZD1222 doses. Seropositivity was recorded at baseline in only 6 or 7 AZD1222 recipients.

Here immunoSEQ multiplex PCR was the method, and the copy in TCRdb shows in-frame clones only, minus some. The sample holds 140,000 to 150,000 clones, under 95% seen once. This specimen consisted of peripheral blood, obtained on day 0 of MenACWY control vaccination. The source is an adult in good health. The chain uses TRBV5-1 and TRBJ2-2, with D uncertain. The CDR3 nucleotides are TGCGCCAGCAGCTTGGAACGCACCGGGGAGCTGTTTTTT. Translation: CASSLERTGELFF.